This T cell receptor beta chain was recorded in a study of cytomegalovirus exposure and HLA in healthy donors. Study-level information: Sequencing of approximately 190 million T cells in an earlier analysis found around 120 million unique TCR beta sequences.

PCR primers comprised 60 Vbeta and 13 Jbeta primers. Profiling relied on immunoSEQ multiplex PCR, and the TCRdb table lists in-frame clones only, not all of them. The table records about 150,000 clones, 77% of them present only once. Germline CDR1 and CDR2: SEHNR and FQNEAQ (reference sequence). This CDR3 comprises 13 residues. V lost 1 base and J 8 bases, leaving 9 bases between the germline ends. General study findings and limits: Specific recognition of CMV antigens was confirmed in vitro for a few chains (all CMV-associated).

A remark on this clone: The antigen remains unidentified.

The origin of this receptor is a woman younger than 45 in good health and CMV-seropositive. The sample was PBMCs. The rearrangement uses TRBV7-9 and TRBJ1-3; D is unresolved. CDR3 residues: CASSLGGDDTIYF. DNA for the CDR3: TGTGCCAGCAGCTTAGGGGGAGACGACACCATATATTTT.